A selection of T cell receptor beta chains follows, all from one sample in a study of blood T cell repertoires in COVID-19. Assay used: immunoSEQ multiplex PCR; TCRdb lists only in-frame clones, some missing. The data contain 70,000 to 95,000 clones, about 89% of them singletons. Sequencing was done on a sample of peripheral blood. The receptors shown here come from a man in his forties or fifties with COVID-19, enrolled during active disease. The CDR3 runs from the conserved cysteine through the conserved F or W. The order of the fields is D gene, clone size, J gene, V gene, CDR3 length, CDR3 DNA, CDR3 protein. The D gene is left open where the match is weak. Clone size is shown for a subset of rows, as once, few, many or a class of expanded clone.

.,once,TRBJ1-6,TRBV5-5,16,TGTGCCAGCAGCCCCCAGGGAAGCCTCGATAATTCACCCCTCCACTTT,CASSPQGSLDNSPLHF
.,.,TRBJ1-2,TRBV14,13,TGTGCCAGCAGCCAAGGGGCCCTATATGGCTACACCTTC,CASSQGALYGYTF
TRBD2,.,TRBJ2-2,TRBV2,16,TGTGCCAGCAGCCAACTAGCGGGGGCTAACACCGGGGAGCTGTTTTTT,CASSQLAGANTGELFF
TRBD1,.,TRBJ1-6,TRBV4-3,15,TGCGCCAGCAGCCCCGGACAGGGGGCGAATTCACCCCTCCACTTT,CASSPGQGANSPLHF
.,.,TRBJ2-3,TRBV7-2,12,TGTGCCAGCATCGGGCCCTCGGGGACGCAGTATTTT,CASIGPSGTQYF
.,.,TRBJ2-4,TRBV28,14,TGTGCCAGCAGTTTTGGTCGGGGGGCATACATTCAGTACTTC,CASSFGRGAYIQYF
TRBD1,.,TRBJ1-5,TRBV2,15,TGTGCCAGCACCCCCGGGACAGTGAACAATCAGCCCCAGCATTTT,CASTPGTVNNQPQHF
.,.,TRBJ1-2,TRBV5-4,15,TGTGCCAGCAGCGGGAAGACTCAGGGAAGCGGGGGCTACACCTTC,CASSGKTQGSGGYTF
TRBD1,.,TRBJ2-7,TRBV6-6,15,TGTGCCAGCAGTGGCGCCGGGACAGGGGGCGCCGAGCAGTACTTC,CASSGAGTGGAEQYF
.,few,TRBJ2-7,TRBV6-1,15,TGTGCCAGCAGTGATTTCTTGAGGAAGCTCTACGAGCAGTACTTC,CASSDFLRKLYEQYF
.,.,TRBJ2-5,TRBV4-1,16,TGCGCCAGCAGCCAAGAATGGGGTCTAGCTCAAGAGACCCAGTACTTC,CASSQEWGLAQETQYF
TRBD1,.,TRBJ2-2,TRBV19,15,TGTGCCAGTAGCCGGGACAGGGGGATCACCGGGGAGCTGTTTTTT,CASSRDRGITGELFF
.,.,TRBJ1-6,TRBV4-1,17,TGCGCCAGCAGCCAAGTAGGGGCTTCGGCAGATAATTCACCCCTCCACTTT,CASSQVGASADNSPLHF
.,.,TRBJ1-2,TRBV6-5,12,TGTGCCAGCAGCTTGGGGGGCTATGGCTACACCTTC,CASSLGGYGYTF
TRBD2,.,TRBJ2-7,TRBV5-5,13,TGTGCCAGCAGCTTGGCCCCGGGGGGCGAGCAGTACTTC,CASSLAPGGEQYF
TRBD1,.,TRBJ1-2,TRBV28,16,TGTGCCAGCAGTTTTCCCCGGGACAGGGGGATCTATGGCTACACCTTC,CASSFPRDRGIYGYTF
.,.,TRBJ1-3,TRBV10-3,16,TGTGCCATCAGTGAGGGCGGGTCAGGGGCTGGAAACACCATATATTTT,CAISEGGSGAGNTIYF
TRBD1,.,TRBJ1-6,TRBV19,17,TGTGCCAGTATGAGCTCCGGGACAGGGATCGTAGAGTCACCCCTCCACTTT,CASMSSGTGIVESPLHF
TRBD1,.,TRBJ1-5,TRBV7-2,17,TGTGCCAGCAGCTTAATGGACAGGGAGTATAGCAATCAGCCCCAGCATTTT,CASSLMDREYSNQPQHF
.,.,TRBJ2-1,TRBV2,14,TGTGCCAGCAGTGAATCCACTTCTACCAATGAGCAGTTCTTC,CASSESTSTNEQFF
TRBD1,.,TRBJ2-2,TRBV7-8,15,TGTGCCAGCAGCTATCAGGGGGCAGGAACCGGGGAGCTGTTTTTT,CASSYQGAGTGELFF
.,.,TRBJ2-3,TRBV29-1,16,TGCAGCGTTGAAGATAGGAGTGGGGGCAGCACAGATACGCAGTATTTT,CSVEDRSGGSTDTQYF
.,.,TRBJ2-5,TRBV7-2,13,TGTGCCAGCAGCCGGCAGGGTGGGGAGACCCAGTACTTC,CASSRQGGETQYF
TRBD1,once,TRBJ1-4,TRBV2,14,TGTGCCAGCAGTCGCGGGACAGGGGGCGGAAAACTGTTTTTT,CASSRGTGGGKLFF
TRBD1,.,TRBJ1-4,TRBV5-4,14,TGTGCCAGCAGCCCAGGGGGAGAGCGTGAAAAACTGTTTTTT,CASSPGGEREKLFF
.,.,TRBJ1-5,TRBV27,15,TGTGCCAGCAGTTTAGCAGGGTATAGCAATCAGCCCCAGCATTTT,CASSLAGYSNQPQHF
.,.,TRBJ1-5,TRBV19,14,TGTGCCAGTACCCCCGACAGTGCGCATCAGCCCCAGCATTTT,CASTPDSAHQPQHF
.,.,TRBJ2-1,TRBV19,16,TGTGCCAGTAGTATTTCGAAGCGGGTCCTTTACAATGAGCAGTTCTTC,CASSISKRVLYNEQFF
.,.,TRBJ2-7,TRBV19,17,TGTGCCAGTAGTATTGGAGGAAGTTGGGGGGACTTCTACGAGCAGTACTTC,CASSIGGSWGDFYEQYF
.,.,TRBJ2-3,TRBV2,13,TGTGCCAGCAGGAGACAGCTCACAGATACGCAGTATTTT,CASRRQLTDTQYF
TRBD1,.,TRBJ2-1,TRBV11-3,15,TGTGCCAGCAGCCCGACCGGGACAGGAGCCATCGAGCAGTTCTTC,CASSPTGTGAIEQFF
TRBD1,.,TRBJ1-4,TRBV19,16,TGTGCCAGTAGTATCTCGTTGGGACAGGCTAATGAAAAACTGTTTTTT,CASSISLGQANEKLFF
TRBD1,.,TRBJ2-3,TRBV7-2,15,TGTGCCAGCAGCTTCGTGGGGACAGCAACAGATACGCAGTATTTT,CASSFVGTATDTQYF
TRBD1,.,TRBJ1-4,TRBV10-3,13,TGTGCCTCAAAGGACAGGGTTGATGAAAAACTGTTTTTT,CASKDRVDEKLFF
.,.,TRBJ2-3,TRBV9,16,TGTGCCAGCAGCGTAGGAAGGGGTTTCGGCACAGATACGCAGTATTTT,CASSVGRGFGTDTQYF
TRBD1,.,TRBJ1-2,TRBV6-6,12,TGTGCCATCCCCGACAGGGATCGTGGCTACACCTTC,CAIPDRDRGYTF
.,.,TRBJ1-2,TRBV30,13,TGTGCCTGGAGTGGGGACTCATTATTATGGTACACCTTC,CAWSGDSLLWYTF
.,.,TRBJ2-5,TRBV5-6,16,TGTGCCAGCAGCTCCCGCGCCTCCATCGCTCAAGAGACCCAGTACTTC,CASSSRASIAQETQYF
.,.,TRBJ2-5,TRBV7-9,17,TGTGCCAGCAGCTTAGCGCGGATAGCGGTGTACCAAGAGACCCAGTACTTC,CASSLARIAVYQETQYF
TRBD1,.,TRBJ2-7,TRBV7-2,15,TGTGCCAGCAGCTTTCAAGGACAGGGAGTAGGGGAGCAGTACTTC,CASSFQGQGVGEQYF
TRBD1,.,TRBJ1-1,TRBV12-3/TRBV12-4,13,TGTGCCAGCAGTTTTTCAGGGGGCACTGAAGCTTTCTTT,CASSFSGGTEAFF
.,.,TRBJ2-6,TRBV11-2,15,TGTGCCAGCAGTCCGAGTCTTTCTGGGGCCAACGTCCTGACTTTC,CASSPSLSGANVLTF
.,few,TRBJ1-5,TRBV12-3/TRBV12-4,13,TGTGCCAGCAGCCTTACAGAAGATCAGCCCCAGCATTTT,CASSLTEDQPQHF
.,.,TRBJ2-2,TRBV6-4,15,TGTGCCAGCAGTGTCGGGACACCTAACACCGGGGAGCTGTTTTTT,CASSVGTPNTGELFF
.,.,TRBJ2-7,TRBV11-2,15,TGTGCCAGCCAAACCTGGGCAGGGTTATCTTACGAGCAGTACTTC,CASQTWAGLSYEQYF
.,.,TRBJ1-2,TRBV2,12,TGTGCCAGCAGGGCCGGGGTTAGTGGCTACACCTTC,CASRAGVSGYTF
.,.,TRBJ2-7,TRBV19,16,TGTGCCAGTAGTATAGATCCCCAGGTTGGGTCCTACGAGCAGTACTTC,CASSIDPQVGSYEQYF
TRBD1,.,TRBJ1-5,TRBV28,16,TGTGCCAGCACAGGTTCCCGGTTCCAGGGGGTTCAGCCCCAGCATTTT,CASTGSRFQGVQPQHF
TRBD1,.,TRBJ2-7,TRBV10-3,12,TGTGCCACTGCGGGGACAGGGAGCGAGCAGTACTTC,CATAGTGSEQYF
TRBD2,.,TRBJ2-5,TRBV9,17,TGTGCCAGCAGCGTAGAAGCAGGGGTAGCGGGGGTGGAGACCCAGTACTTC,CASSVEAGVAGVETQYF
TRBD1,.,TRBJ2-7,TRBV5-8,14,TGTGCCAGCAGCCCGGGTACAGGGGCCTACGAGCAGTACTTC,CASSPGTGAYEQYF